This TCR beta chain was sequenced for a study of cytomegalovirus exposure and HLA in healthy donors. V lost 1 base, J lost 3 bases, and 19 bases lay in between. The germline V gene has CDR1 SGHNT and CDR2 YYREEE (reference sequence). The CDR3 consists of 17 residues. The PCR had 60 Vbeta and 13 Jbeta primers. The assay was immunoSEQ multiplex PCR, and TCRdb's table has in-frame clones only and misses some. The sample carries 85,000 to 130,000 clones, around 79% recorded once. This TCR was recovered from a man in his sixties in good health and CMV-seronegative. The rearrangement joins TRBV5-4 to TRBJ1-1; D is possibly TRBD1 (6 bases). The sample consisted of PBMCs. The CDR3 is CASSLFGGQTADTEAFF. In nucleotides, the CDR3 is TGTGCCAGCAGCTTGTTTGGGGGACAAACGGCGGACACTGAAGCTTTCTTT.